The present T cell receptor beta chain was sequenced within a study of T cell responses to AZD1222 COVID-19 vaccine. Across the study: The analysis combined second doses at about 4 or about 12 weeks.

The repertoire was sequenced with immunoSEQ multiplex PCR; TCRdb's copy has only in-frame clones and lacks some. In the table there are around 83,000 clones, about 83% of which are singletons. Germline CDR1 SNHLY, CDR2 FYNNEI. J lost 7 bases, V lost 5 bases, and 1 base had no gene match. The CDR3 sequence is 11 residues long. Sample: peripheral blood, taken on day 0 of AZD1222 vaccination. The chain joins TRBV2 to TRBJ2-5, with 7 bases identical to TRBD2. This receptor was taken from an adult in good health. CDR3 DNA sequence: TGTGCCAGCAGTCCTAGCGGGACCCAGTACTTC. It encodes CASSPSGTQYF.